Listed below are T cell receptor beta chains from one sample, sequenced in a study of T-cell reconstitution after alpha-beta-depleted transplantation in children. TCRdb recomputed calls from the PCR reads with MiXCR, one row per CDR3 protein. The sample consists of 250,000 to 300,000 distinct CDR3 sequences, approximately 10% of them appearing once. The specimen was peripheral blood, collected 180 days after TCRalphabeta/CD19-depleted stem cell transplant. Every receptor here comes from a male patient between 2 and 10 years old who had a stem cell transplant for chronic granulomatous disease, so the T cells may come from the graft donor. Each CDR3 is given with its conserved first and last residue. D genes are given only for firm matches. Size values are once, few and many counts, or a class for expanded clones, and some rows have none.

clone_size j_call cdr3_length v_call d_call cdr3_nt cdr3_aa
- TRBJ2-1 14 TRBV4-2 - TGTGCCAGGGGCCCCGGCCTAGTCGTCAATGAGCAGTTCTTC CARGPGLVVNEQFF
many TRBJ2-1 12 TRBV29-1 - TGCAGCGTAGGACACGGACCCCATGAGCAGTTCTTC CSVGHGPHEQFF
many TRBJ1-1 14 TRBV20-1 - TGCAGTGCTAGAGAGGCAGGTCTGAACACTGAAGCTTTCTTT CSAREAGLNTEAFF
few TRBJ2-1 19 TRBV27 TRBD2 TGTGCCAGCACCAAAGGGAAGCTTCAGGGCGGGAGAGGGTACAATGAGCAGTTCTTC CASTKGKLQGGRGYNEQFF
- TRBJ2-2 18 TRBV11-1 TRBD1 TGTGCCAGCACCAGGGACAGTGTAATAAAACTGGGCACCGGGGAGCTGTTTTTT CASTRDSVIKLGTGELFF
many TRBJ2-1 12 TRBV28 - TGTGCCAGCACCTCGAGTATGCATGAGCAGTTCTTC CASTSSMHEQFF
few TRBJ2-4 14 TRBV30 - TGTGCCTGGACCTCCCGGGGCAGGGAAAACATTCAGTACTTC CAWTSRGRENIQYF
many TRBJ2-5 13 TRBV4-1 - TGCGCCAGCAGCTTCGGTAACGGGGAGACCCAGTACTTC CASSFGNGETQYF
few TRBJ1-5 15 TRBV20-1 - TGCTGTGCTAGAGTGGCGGGTTTAAGGAATCAGCCCCAGCATTTT CCARVAGLRNQPQHF
many TRBJ2-5 15 TRBV10-2 TRBD2 TGCGCCAGCAGTGGTGGGACTAGCGGGGCGGAGACCCAGTACTTC CASSGGTSGAETQYF
many TRBJ1-1 14 TRBV11-3 - TGTGCCAGCAGCGAGAATGGGGGGGGCGCTGAAGCTTTCTTT CASSENGGGAEAFF
many TRBJ2-2 15 TRBV11-2 TRBD1 TGTGCCAGCAGCTTAGACAGGGGGCTTGGCGGGGAGCTGTTTTTT CASSLDRGLGGELFF
many TRBJ1-2 12 TRBV20-1 - TGCAGTGCTAGGCCCGGAGCGGAGGGCTACACCTTC CSARPGAEGYTF
many TRBJ2-1 16 TRBV7-8 TRBD2 TGTGCCAGCAGCCAAAACATTGGCGGCGGGAGTGGTGAGCAGTTCTTC CASSQNIGGGSGEQFF
many TRBJ2-3 13 TRBV10-3 - TGTGCCATCAGTGAGTCACCATCGGATACGCAGTATTTT CAISESPSDTQYF
many TRBJ2-3 16 TRBV7-8 TRBD2 TGTGCCAGCAGCTTAGTCGGGGGGGGTCTCACTAATACGCAGTATTTT CASSLVGGGLTNTQYF
many TRBJ1-2 13 TRBV5-1 TRBD1 TGCGCCAGCAGCTTTGGACAGGCCTATGGCTACACCTTC CASSFGQAYGYTF
many TRBJ2-7 14 TRBV28 - TGTGCCAGCAGCGGAGGGTGGTGGGCCTACGAGCAGTACTTC CASSGGWWAYEQYF
- TRBJ2-7 15 TRBV2 - TGTGCCAGCAGTGGTTGGTGGGAATTGCCCTACGAGCAGTACTTC CASSGWWELPYEQYF
many TRBJ2-1 14 TRBV2 - TGTGCCAGCAGTGACAGGGTAGTATACAATGAGCAGTTCTTC CASSDRVVYNEQFF